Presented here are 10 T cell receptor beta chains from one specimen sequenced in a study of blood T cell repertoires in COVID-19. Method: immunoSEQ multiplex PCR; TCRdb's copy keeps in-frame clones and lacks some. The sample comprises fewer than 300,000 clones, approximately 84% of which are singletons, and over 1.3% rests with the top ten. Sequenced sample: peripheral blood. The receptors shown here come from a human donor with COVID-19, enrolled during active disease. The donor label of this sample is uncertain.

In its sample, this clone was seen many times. The CDR3 coding sequence is TGTGCCAGTAGTCTCCCTTCGACAAGTCCGGCAGGAGAGACCCAGTACTTC. This sequence encodes CASSLPSTSPAGETQYF. The V and J genes are TRBV19 and TRBJ2-5; no firm D call. This CDR3 is 17 amino acids long. Germline V lookup: CDR1 LNHDA, CDR2 SQIVND (reference sequence). The germline V and J ends were trimmed by 5 bases and 4 bases, with 23 bases remaining between them.

The CDR3 bases are TGCGCCAGCAGCTTGTTCCCCGACAGGGGTACAGATACGCAGTATTTT. As protein: CASSLFPDRGTDTQYF. The rearrangement links TRBV5-1 to TRBJ2-3, with 8 positions matching TRBD1. There are 16 residues in the CDR3. Germline CDR1 reads SGHRS; CDR2 reads YFSETQ. Losses at the gene ends were 1 base for V and 3 bases for J; bases not matched to a gene: 7. The entire variable domain, with the rest obtained from reference TRBV5-1 and TRBJ2-3, is as follows: KAGVTQTPRYLIKTRGQQVTLSCSPISGHRSVSWYQQTPGQGLQFLFEYFSETQRNKGNFPGRFSGRQFSNSRSEMNVSTLELGDSALYLCASSLFPDRGTDTQYFGPGTRLTVL.

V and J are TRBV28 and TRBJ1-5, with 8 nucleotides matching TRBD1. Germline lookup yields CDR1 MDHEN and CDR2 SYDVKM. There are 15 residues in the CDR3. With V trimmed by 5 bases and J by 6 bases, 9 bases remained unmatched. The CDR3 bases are TGTGCCAGCAGTCCGGACAGGGCCGGGGGTCAGCCCCAGCATTTT. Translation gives CASSPDRAGGQPQHF.

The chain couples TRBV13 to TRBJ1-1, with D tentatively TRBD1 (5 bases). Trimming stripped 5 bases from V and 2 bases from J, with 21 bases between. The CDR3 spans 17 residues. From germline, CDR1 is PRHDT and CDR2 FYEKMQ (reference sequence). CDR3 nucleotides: TGTGCCAGCAGCCCGAGACAAATCGACAGACCCAACACTGAAGCTTTCTTT. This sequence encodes CASSPRQIDRPNTEAFF. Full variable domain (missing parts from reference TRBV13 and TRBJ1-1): AAGVIQSPRHLIKEKRETATLKCYPIPRHDTVYWYQQGPGQDPQFLISFYEKMQSDKGSIPDRFSAQQFSDYHSELNMSSLELGDSALYFCASSPRQIDRPNTEAFFGQGTRLTVV.

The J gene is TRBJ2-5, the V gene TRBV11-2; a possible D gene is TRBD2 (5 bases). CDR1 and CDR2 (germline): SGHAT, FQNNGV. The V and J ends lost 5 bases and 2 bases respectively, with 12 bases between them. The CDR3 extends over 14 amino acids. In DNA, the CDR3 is TGTGCCAGCAGCCTCGGACGGGATCAAGAGACCCAGTACTTC. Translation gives CASSLGRDQETQYF.

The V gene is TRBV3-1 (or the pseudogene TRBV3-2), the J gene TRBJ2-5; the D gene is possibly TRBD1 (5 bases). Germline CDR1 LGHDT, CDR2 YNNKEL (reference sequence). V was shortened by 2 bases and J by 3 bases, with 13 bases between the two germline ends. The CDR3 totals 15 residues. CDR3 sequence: CASSQSLLGEETQYF. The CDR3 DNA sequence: TGTGCCAGCAGCCAATCCCTCCTAGGGGAAGAGACCCAGTACTTC.

CDR3 sequence (DNA): TGTGCCACCAGCAGAGATCGACGGGACAGGGCCCAAGAGACCCAGTACTTC. This encodes CATSRDRRDRAQETQYF. The rearrangement links TRBV15 to TRBJ2-5, with TRBD1 identical over 9 bases. The CDR3 extends over 17 amino acids. Germline trimming cut 0 bases from V and 1 base from J; bases unmatched to any gene: 6. Germline V gives CDR1 LNHNV, CDR2 YYDKDF (reference sequence).

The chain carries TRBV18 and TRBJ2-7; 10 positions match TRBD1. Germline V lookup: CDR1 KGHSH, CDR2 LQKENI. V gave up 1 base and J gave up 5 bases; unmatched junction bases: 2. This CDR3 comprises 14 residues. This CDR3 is CASSPLGTGDEQYF. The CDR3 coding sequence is TGTGCCAGCTCACCACTCGGGACAGGGGACGAGCAGTACTTC.

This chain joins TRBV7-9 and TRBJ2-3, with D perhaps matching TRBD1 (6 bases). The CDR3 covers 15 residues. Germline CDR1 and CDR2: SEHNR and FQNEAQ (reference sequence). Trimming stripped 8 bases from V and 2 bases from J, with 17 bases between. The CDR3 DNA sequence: TGTGCCAGCGCCCCAGGGCAGGGGCTCACAGATACGCAGTATTTT. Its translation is CASAPGQGLTDTQYF.

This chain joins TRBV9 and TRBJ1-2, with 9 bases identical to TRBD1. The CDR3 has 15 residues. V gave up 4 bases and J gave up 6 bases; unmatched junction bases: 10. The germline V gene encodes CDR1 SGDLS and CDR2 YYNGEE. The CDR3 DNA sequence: TGTGCCAGCAGCAGACTACAGGGGGCCGCGGATGGCTACACCTTC. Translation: CASSRLQGAADGYTF.